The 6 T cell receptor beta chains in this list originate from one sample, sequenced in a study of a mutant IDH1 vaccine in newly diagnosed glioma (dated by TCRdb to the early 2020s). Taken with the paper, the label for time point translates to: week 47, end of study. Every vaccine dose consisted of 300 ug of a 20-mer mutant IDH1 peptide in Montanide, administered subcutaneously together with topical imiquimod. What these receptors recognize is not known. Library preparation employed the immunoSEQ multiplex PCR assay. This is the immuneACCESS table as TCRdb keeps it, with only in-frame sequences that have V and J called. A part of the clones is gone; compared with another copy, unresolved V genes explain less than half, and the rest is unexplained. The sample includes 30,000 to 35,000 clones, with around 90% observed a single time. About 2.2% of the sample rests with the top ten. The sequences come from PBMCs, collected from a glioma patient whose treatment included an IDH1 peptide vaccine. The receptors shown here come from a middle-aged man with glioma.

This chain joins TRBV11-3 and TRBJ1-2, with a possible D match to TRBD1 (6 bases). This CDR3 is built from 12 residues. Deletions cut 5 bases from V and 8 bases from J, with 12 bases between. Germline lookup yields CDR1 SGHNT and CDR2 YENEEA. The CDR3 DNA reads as TGTGCCAGCAGCCGGGGGCGGAAGGGCTACACCTTC. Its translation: CASSRGRKGYTF.

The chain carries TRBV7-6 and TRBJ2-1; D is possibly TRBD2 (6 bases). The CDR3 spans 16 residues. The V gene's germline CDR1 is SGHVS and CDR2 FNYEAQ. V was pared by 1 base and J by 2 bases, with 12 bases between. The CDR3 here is CASSLVGTGAYNEQFF. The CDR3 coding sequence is TGTGCCAGCAGCTTAGTAGGGACTGGAGCCTACAATGAGCAGTTCTTC.

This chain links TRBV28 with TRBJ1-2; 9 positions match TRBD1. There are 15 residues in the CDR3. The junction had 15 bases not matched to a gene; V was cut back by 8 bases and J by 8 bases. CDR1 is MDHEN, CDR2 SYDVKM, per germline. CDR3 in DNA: TGTGCCAGCCGGACGGGACAGGGACGCGGAGGAGGCTACACCTTC. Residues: CASRTGQGRGGGYTF.

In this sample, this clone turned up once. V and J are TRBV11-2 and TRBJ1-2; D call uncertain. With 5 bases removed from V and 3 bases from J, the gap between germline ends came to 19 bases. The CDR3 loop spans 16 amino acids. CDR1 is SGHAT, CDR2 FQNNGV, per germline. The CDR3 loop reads CASSPLNLARHYGYTF. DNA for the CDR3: TGTGCCAGCAGCCCCCTGAACCTAGCGAGGCACTATGGCTACACCTTC.

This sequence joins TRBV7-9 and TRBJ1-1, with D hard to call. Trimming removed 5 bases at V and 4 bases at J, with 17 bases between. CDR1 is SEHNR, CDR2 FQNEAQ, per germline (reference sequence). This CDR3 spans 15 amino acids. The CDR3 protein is CASSPVLVGGTEAFF. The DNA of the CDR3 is TGTGCCAGCAGCCCTGTCCTAGTGGGCGGCACTGAAGCTTTCTTT.

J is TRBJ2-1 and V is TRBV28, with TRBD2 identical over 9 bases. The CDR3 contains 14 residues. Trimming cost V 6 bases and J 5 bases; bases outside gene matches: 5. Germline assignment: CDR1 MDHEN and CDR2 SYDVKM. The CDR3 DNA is TGTGCCAGCAGCCCTAGCGGGACCCACAATGAGCAGTTCTTC. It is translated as CASSPSGTHNEQFF.